One and the same sample provided the 20 T cell receptor beta chains below, sequenced in a study of response to subunit inactivated influenza vaccine. TCRdb called the RT-PCR reads again in MiXCR, with one record for every CDR3 protein. The sample lists 500,000 or so distinct CDR3 sequences, approximately 16% occurring once. The source was CD4+ T cells sorted from PBMCs, collected 23 to 25 months after vaccination. All receptors derive from a man aged 50 to 69 who received an inactivated influenza vaccine.

V usage is TRBV2 and J usage is TRBJ2-4; D could derive from TRBD1 or TRBD2 (6 bases each). Trimming stripped 4 bases from V and 7 bases from J, with 26 bases between. Germline V CDR1 and CDR2: SNHLY, FYNNEI. CDR3 length equals 18 residues. As DNA, the CDR3 is TGTGCCAGCAGTGTTGCGAAGAGAGGGGGGTTAATCAGGAACATTCAGTACTTC. Protein sequence: CASSVAKRGGLIRNIQYF.

This clonotype was picked up a small number of times. CDR3 nucleotides: TGTGCCAGCAGTGATCGGGGCACGAACACCGGGGAGCTGTTTTTT. Translating gives CASSDRGTNTGELFF. This chain uses TRBV6-1 with TRBJ2-2; D may match TRBD1 or TRBD2 (5 bases each). The germline gives CDR1 MNHNS, CDR2 SASEGT. V lost 3 bases and J 0 bases, leaving 8 bases between the germline ends. CDR3 length equals 15 residues.

This clonotype has at least ten counts. This chain uses TRBV4-1 with TRBJ2-7; D is possibly TRBD1 (6 bases). The germline CDR1 and CDR2 sequences are MGHRA and YSYEKL. Trimming took off 2 bases at V and 5 bases at J, with 16 bases between the two ends. This CDR3 is built from 15 residues. CDR3 bases: TGCGCCAGCAGCCAATTTAGGGGGAGTGGCAACGAGCAGTACTTC. Protein: CASSQFRGSGNEQYF.

The sample holds a few counts of this clonotype. The chain combines TRBV5-1 with TRBJ1-1, with 10 bases lining up with TRBD1. This CDR3 has 16 amino acids. The V segment lost 1 base and the J segment 4 bases; nucleotides outside the gene matches: 7. Germline loops: CDR1 SGHRS, CDR2 YFSETQ. CDR3 region: CASSLLIRTGGTEAFF. The CDR3 nucleotides are TGCGCCAGCAGCTTGCTCATTAGGACAGGGGGCACTGAAGCTTTCTTT. The variable domain in full, with the rest retrieved from reference TRBV5-1 and TRBJ1-1, is KAGVTQTPRYLIKTRGQQVTLSCSPISGHRSVSWYQQTPGQGLQFLFEYFSETQRNKGNFPGRFSGRQFSNSRSEMNVSTLELGDSALYLCASSLLIRTGGTEAFFGQGTRLTVV.

This clonotype was seen many times. J is TRBJ1-2 and V is TRBV20-1; D might be TRBD1 (5 bases). Germline CDR1 reads DFQATT; CDR2 reads SNEGSKA (reference sequence). The CDR3 contains 13 residues. Trimming left V 3 bases short and J 4 bases short, with 12 bases between. DNA for the CDR3: TGCAGTGCTAGCCAGACAGTGGGCTATGGCTACACCTTC. It specifies CSASQTVGYGYTF.

The chain links TRBV12-3 or TRBV12-4 to TRBJ2-3; 12 positions agree with TRBD2. There are 17 residues in the CDR3. The J segment lost 2 bases and the V segment lost 3 bases, leaving 6 bases of the junction unmatched. The CDR3: CASSFRRTSGATDTQYF. The CDR3 nucleotides are TGTGCCAGCAGTTTTAGAAGGACTAGCGGGGCCACAGATACGCAGTATTTT.

The gene calls are TRBV29-1 and TRBJ2-5; 7 bases match TRBD1. The CDR3 is made up of 14 amino acids. V gave up 3 bases and J gave up 0 bases; unmatched junction bases: 4. Germline-derived CDR1 and CDR2 are SQVTM and ANQGSEA. The CDR3 sequence is CSVDSRGYQETQYF. The CDR3, as DNA: TGCAGCGTTGATAGCAGGGGGTACCAAGAGACCCAGTACTTC. Using reference TRBV29-1 and TRBJ2-5 for the parts outside the CDR3, the full variable domain is SAVISQKPSRDICQRGTSLTIQCQVDSQVTMMFWYRQQPGQSLTLIATANQGSEATYESGFVIDKFPISRPNLTFSTLTVSNMSPEDSSIYLCSVDSRGYQETQYFGPGTRLLVL.

This clonotype was found a few times. The chain carries TRBV5-1 and TRBJ2-5; D is perhaps TRBD1 or TRBD2 (5 bases each). V lost 1 base and J lost 5, with 15 bases in between. Germline CDR1 SGHRS, CDR2 YFSETQ. This CDR3 comprises 15 residues. The chain's CDR3 is CASSLSGQMSETQYF. The CDR3 DNA is TGCGCCAGCAGCTTGTCGGGGCAGATGTCGGAGACCCAGTACTTC. Variable domain in full (rest from reference TRBV5-1 and TRBJ2-5): KAGVTQTPRYLIKTRGQQVTLSCSPISGHRSVSWYQQTPGQGLQFLFEYFSETQRNKGNFPGRFSGRQFSNSRSEMNVSTLELGDSALYLCASSLSGQMSETQYFGPGTRLLVL.

The gene calls are TRBV24-1 and TRBJ2-2, with D possibly matching TRBD2 (6 bases). CDR3 length: 14 residues. Germline CDR1 is KGHDR and CDR2 is SFDVKD. The V end lost 5 bases, the J end lost 7 bases, and 13 bases lay between the germline ends. CDR3 protein: CATSASGDNGELFF. CDR3 in DNA: TGTGCCACCAGTGCTTCGGGGGATAACGGGGAGCTGTTTTTT.

This clonotype was seen repeatedly, ten times or more. The V and J genes are TRBV5-1 and TRBJ2-7; the D gene is possibly TRBD2 (6 bases). From germline, CDR1 is SGHRS and CDR2 YFSETQ. The germline V and J ends were trimmed by 4 bases and 5 bases, with 25 bases remaining between them. The CDR3 spans 17 residues. CDR3 bases: TGCGCCAGCAGCATCGGCGGGGCTAGCGCCCTCAGTAACGAGCAGTACTTC. It encodes CASSIGGASALSNEQYF.

The V gene is TRBV5-1, the J gene TRBJ2-3; 10 bases line up with TRBD1. Germline V gene sequence: CDR1 SGHRS, CDR2 YFSETQ. The trim removed 3 bases at V and 6 bases at J, leaving 1 base unmatched. The CDR3 loop spans 13 amino acids. The DNA for the CDR3 is TGCGCCAGCAGCTCGGGACAGGGGGATACGCAGTATTTT. It yields the protein CASSSGQGDTQYF.

This clonotype was detected ten times or more. V and J are TRBV5-1 and TRBJ2-1, with D unclear. The V end lost 0 bases, the J end lost 0 bases, and 16 bases lay between the germline ends. The CDR3 is 18 residues long. Germline CDR1 and CDR2: SGHRS and YFSETQ. CDR3 nucleotides: TGCGCCAGCAGCTTGGCTCGCCGGGCGGAAAGCTCCTACAATGAGCAGTTCTTC. Translated: CASSLARRAESSYNEQFF.

This clonotype was counted ten times or more. The V gene is TRBV7-3, the J gene TRBJ2-2; weak D call: TRBD2 (6 bases). The V and J ends lost 0 bases and 3 bases respectively, with 11 bases between them. CDR1 and CDR2 from the germline V gene are SGHTA and FQGTGA. This CDR3 comprises 16 residues. CDR3 loop: CASSLTPERDTGELFF. The CDR3 DNA reads TGTGCCAGCAGCTTAACCCCGGAGCGGGACACCGGGGAGCTGTTTTTT.

J is TRBJ2-3 and V is TRBV10-1; 8 bases align to TRBD1. This CDR3 contains 14 residues. Trimming at V came to 5 bases and at J to 5 bases, leaving 6 bases not matched to a gene. Germline loops: CDR1 WNHNN, CDR2 SYGVQD (reference sequence). This CDR3 reads CASSTTGVGDTQYF. CDR3 nucleotide sequence: TGCGCCAGCAGTACGACAGGGGTGGGAGATACGCAGTATTTT.

This clonotype was seen many times. V and J are TRBV11-1 and TRBJ2-1; D is perhaps TRBD1 or TRBD2 (5 bases each). The V end lost 8 bases, the J end lost 13 bases, and 9 bases lay between the germline ends. Germline CDR1 reads SGHAT; CDR2 reads FQDESV (reference sequence). This CDR3 is 9 amino acids long. In DNA, the CDR3 is TGTGCCAGCGGGGGACCACAGTTCTTC. This translates into CASGGPQFF.

This clonotype was seen at least ten times. The chain links TRBV7-2 to TRBJ1-4, with TRBD1 identical over 10 bases. Germline-derived CDR1 and CDR2 are SGHTA and FQGNSA. The CDR3 is 14 amino acids. The V segment lost 4 bases and the J segment 5 bases; nucleotides outside the gene matches: 1. The CDR3 here is CASSWTGGNEKLFF. DNA of the CDR3: TGTGCCAGCAGCTGGACAGGGGGGAATGAAAAACTGTTTTTT.

The table lists this clonotype with a few counts. This sequence joins TRBV12-3 or TRBV12-4 and TRBJ1-4; D may be TRBD1 (5 bases). The V end was cut by 1 base, the J end by 8 bases, with 14 bases between. There are 15 residues in the CDR3. CDR3 DNA sequence: TGTGCCAGCAGTTTAGGGGGGACCCCGAGGGAAAAACTGTTTTTT. The encoded protein is CASSLGGTPREKLFF.

This sequence joins TRBV20-1 and TRBJ2-5, with D unclear. Germline V gene sequence: CDR1 DFQATT, CDR2 SNEGSKA (reference sequence). V lost 6 bases, J lost 0 bases, and 8 bases lay in between. The CDR3 totals 12 residues. The chain's CDR3 is CSALLNQETQYF. As DNA, the CDR3 is TGCAGTGCGCTCTTGAACCAAGAGACCCAGTACTTC.

This clonotype was counted a single time. One base away lies a much larger clone, so this may be a sequencing read error. The rearrangement joins TRBV7-2 to TRBJ1-5; D possibly corresponds to TRBD1 (5 bases). This CDR3 is built from 13 residues. The V gene's germline CDR1 is SGHTA and CDR2 FQGNSA. Trimming cost V 7 bases and J 3 bases, with 10 bases left between them. The CDR3 loop is CASTRDVNQPQHF. CDR3 nucleotides: TGTGCCAGCACCAGGGACGTCAATCAGCCCCAGCATTTT.

The V and J genes are TRBV6-2 or TRBV6-3 and TRBJ2-1, with TRBD1 matching over 8 bases. The V and J ends lost 2 bases and 9 bases, in that order; junction bases with no gene match: 9. The length of the CDR3 is 15 residues. Germline assignment: CDR1 MNHEY and CDR2 SVGEGT. CDR3 sequence (DNA): TGTGCCAGCAGTTACCTGCCCAGGGGGCCTGGTGAGCAGTTCTTC. Translated: CASSYLPRGPGEQFF.